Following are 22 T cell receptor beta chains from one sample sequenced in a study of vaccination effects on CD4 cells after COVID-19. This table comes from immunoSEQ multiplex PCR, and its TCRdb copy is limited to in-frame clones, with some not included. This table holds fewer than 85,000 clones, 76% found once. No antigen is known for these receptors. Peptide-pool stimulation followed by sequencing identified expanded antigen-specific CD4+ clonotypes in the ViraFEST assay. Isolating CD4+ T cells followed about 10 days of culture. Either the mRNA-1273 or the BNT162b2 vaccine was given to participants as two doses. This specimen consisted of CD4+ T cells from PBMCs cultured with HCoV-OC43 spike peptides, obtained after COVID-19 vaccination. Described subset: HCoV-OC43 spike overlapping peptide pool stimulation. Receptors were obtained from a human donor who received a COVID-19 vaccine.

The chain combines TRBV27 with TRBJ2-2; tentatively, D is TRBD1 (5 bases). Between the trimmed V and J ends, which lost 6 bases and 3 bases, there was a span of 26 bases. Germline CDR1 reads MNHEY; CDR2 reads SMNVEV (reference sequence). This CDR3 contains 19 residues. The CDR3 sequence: CASRFIRQGLIRDTGELFF. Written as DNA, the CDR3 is TGTGCCAGCAGATTTATTAGGCAGGGTTTGATTCGAGACACCGGGGAGCTGTTTTTT.

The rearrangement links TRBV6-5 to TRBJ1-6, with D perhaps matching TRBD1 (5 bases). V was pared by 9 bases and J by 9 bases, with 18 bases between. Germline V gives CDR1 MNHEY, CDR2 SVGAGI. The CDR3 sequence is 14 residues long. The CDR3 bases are TGTGCCAGTAGGCCCGGGGGTAATGGTTCACCCCTCCACTTT. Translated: CASRPGGNGSPLHF.

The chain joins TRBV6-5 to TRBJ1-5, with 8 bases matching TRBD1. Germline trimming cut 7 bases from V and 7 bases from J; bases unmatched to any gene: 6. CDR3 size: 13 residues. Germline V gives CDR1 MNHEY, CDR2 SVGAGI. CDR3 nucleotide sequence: TGTGCCAGCACCACAGGGGGGGTCCAGCCCCAGCATTTT. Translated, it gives CASTTGGVQPQHF.

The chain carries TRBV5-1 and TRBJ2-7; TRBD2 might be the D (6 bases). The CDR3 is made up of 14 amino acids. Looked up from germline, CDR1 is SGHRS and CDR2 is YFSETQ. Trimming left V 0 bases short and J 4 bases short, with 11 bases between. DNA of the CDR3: TGCGCCAGCAGCTTGGCCGGAGGGGAGTACGAGCAGTACGTC. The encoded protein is CASSLAGGEYEQYV.

The CDR3 here is CASSSQGGTDTQYF. Here the CDR3 DNA reads TGTGCCAGCAGCTCACAGGGTGGCACAGATACGCAGTATTTT. The V and J genes are TRBV5-6 and TRBJ2-3, with TRBD1 as a possible D gene (6 bases). The CDR3 runs 14 residues. Germline CDR1 is SGHDT and CDR2 is YYEEEE. The V and J ends lost 3 bases and 1 base respectively, with 9 bases between them.

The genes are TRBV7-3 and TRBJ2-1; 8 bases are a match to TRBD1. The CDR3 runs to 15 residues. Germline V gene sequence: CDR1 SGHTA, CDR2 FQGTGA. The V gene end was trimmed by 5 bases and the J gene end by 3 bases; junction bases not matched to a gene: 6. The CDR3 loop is CASSTQGARYNEQFF. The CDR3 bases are TGTGCCAGCAGCACTCAGGGGGCGCGCTACAATGAGCAGTTCTTC.

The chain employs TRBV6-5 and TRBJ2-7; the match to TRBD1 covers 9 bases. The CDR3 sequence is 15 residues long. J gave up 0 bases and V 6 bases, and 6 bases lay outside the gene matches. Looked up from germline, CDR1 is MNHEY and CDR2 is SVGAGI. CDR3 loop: CASRDRQGVSYEQYV. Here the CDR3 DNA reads TGTGCCAGCAGGGACCGACAGGGGGTCTCCTACGAGCAGTACGTC.

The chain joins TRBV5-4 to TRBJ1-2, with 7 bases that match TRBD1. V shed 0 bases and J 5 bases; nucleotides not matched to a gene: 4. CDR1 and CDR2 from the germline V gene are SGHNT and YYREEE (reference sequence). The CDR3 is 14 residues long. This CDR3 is CASSLDRGEYGYTF. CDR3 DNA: TGTGCCAGCAGCTTGGACAGGGGCGAATATGGCTACACCTTC.

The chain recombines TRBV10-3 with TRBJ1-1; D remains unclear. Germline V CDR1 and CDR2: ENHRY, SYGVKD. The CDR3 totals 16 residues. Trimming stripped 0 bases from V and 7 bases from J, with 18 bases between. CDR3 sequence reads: CAISESISSGGGEAFF. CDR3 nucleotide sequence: TGTGCCATCAGTGAGTCGATTAGTTCGGGAGGCGGTGAAGCTTTCTTT.

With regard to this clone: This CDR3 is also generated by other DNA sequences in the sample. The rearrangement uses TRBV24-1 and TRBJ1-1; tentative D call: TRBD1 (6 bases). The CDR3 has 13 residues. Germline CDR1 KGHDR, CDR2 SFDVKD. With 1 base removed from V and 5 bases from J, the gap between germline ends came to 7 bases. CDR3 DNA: TGTGCCACCAGTGATTTCAGGGGAACTGAAGCTTTCTTT. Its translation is CATSDFRGTEAFF.

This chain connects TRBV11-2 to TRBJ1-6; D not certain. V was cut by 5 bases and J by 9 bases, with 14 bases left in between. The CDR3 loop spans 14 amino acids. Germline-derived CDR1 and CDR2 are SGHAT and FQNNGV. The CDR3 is CASSRPLTASPLHF. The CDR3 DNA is TGTGCCAGCAGCCGCCCCCTGACGGCTTCACCCCTCCACTTT.

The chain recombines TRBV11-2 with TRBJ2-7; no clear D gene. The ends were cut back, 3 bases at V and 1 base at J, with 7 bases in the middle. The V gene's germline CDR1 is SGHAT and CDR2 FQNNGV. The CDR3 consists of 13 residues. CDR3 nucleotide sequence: TGTGCCAGCAGCTTTTCAACGTCCTACGAGCAGTACGTC. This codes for CASSFSTSYEQYV.

The CDR3 loop is CASSQDRAFNNSPLHF. CDR3 in DNA: TGTGCCAGCTCACAGGACAGGGCTTTTAATAATTCACCCCTCCACTTT. The chain links TRBV18 to TRBJ1-6; 8 bases agree with TRBD1. The CDR3 spans 16 residues. The junction had 7 bases not matched to a gene; V was cut back by 4 bases and J by 5 bases. Germline V gives CDR1 KGHSH, CDR2 LQKENI.

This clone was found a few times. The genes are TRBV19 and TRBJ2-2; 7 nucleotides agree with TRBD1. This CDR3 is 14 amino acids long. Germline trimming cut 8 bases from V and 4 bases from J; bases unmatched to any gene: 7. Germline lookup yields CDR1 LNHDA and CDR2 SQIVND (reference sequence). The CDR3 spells CASSTGFITGELFF. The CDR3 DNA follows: TGTGCCAGTTCGACAGGGTTCATCACCGGGGAGCTGTTTTTT. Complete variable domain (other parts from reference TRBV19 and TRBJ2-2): DGGITQSPKYLFRKEGQNVTLSCEQNLNHDAMYWYRQDPGQGLRLIYYSQIVNDFQKGDIAEGYSVSREKKESFPLTVTSAQKNPTAFYLCASSTGFITGELFFGEGSRLTVL.

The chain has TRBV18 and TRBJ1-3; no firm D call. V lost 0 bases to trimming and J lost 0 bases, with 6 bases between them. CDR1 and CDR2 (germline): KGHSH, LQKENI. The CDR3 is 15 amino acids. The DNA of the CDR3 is TGTGCCAGCTCACCACCGGGGAGCTCTGGAAACACCATATATTTT. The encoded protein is CASSPPGSSGNTIYF.

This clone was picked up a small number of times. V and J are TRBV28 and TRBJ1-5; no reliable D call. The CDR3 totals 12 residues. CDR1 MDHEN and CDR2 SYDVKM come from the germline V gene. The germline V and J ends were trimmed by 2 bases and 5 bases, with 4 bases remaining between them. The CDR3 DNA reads TGTGCCAGCAGTTTACTTTATCAGCCCCAGCATTTT. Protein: CASSLLYQPQHF.

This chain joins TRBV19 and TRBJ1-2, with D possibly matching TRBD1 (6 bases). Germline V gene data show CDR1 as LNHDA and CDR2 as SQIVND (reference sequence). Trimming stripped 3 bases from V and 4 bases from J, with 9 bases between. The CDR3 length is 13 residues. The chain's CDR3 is CASSIGGGYGYTF. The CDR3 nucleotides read TGTGCCAGTAGTATCGGGGGCGGCTATGGCTACACCTTC.

CDR3 amino acids: CASLLSRYNEQFF. CDR3 DNA sequence: TGTGCCAGCCTCCTAAGCAGGTACAATGAGCAGTTCTTC. V is TRBV18 and J is TRBJ2-1, with D unresolved. V lost 8 bases and J lost 4, with 12 bases in between. There are 13 residues in the CDR3. From germline, CDR1 is KGHSH and CDR2 LQKENI.

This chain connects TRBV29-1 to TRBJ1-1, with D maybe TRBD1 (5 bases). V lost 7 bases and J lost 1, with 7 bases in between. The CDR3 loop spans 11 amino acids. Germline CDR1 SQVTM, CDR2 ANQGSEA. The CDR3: CSGTGNTEAFF. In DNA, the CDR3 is TGCAGCGGCACAGGGAACACTGAAGCTTTCTTT.

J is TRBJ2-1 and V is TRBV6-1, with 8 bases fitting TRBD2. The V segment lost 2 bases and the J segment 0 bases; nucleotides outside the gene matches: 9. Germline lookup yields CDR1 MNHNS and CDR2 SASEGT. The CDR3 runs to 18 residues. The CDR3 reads CASSEIGGGISSYNEQFF. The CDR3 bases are TGTGCCAGCAGTGAAATCGGCGGGGGGATTAGCTCCTACAATGAGCAGTTCTTC.

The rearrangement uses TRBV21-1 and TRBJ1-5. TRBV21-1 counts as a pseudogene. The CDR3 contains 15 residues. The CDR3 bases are TGTGCCAGCAGCAAAGCGAGGCGCCGCGGGGAGCCCCAGCATTTT. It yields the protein CASSKARRRGEPQHF.

The CDR3 DNA reads as TGCGCCAGCAGCCAAGTAACAGGCAATCAGCCCCAGCATTTT. It codes for CASSQVTGNQPQHF. V and J are TRBV4-1 and TRBJ1-5; unclear D gene. CDR3 length: 14 residues. CDR1 MGHRA and CDR2 YSYEKL come from the germline V gene. Trimming pared 1 base from V and 2 bases from J, leaving 6 bases between.